This T cell receptor (beta chain) was documented in a study of shared clonotypes between healthy human individuals. Study context: Three plates were used per donor for CD4 naive, three for CD4 memory, two for CD8 naive and one for CD8 memory.

Concerning this clone itself: Its specificity is not known.

As defined, naive CD8 cells were CD45RO-negative and positively selected for CCR7, with terminally differentiated effector memory CD45RA+ cells excluded. Notes on the study in general: Researchers sampled blood only, noting tissue repertoires likely differ. The study found lower generation probabilities in non-shared clonotypes than in those shared by all four donors.

This CDR3 contains 15 residues. Per the germline V gene, CDR1 is SGHVS and CDR2 is FQNEAQ. V shed 6 bases and J shed 4 bases, with 16 bases lying between them. Clones were sequenced by immunoSEQ multiplex PCR, and TCRdb holds only the in-frame ones, with some missing. The sample has approximately 2,200,000 clones; under 95% are singletons. The sequenced sample was naive CD8+ T cells from PBMCs. The genes are TRBV7-8 and TRBJ1-5; D is possibly TRBD1 (6 bases). The origin of this receptor is a young man in good health. Some clones in this sample may be carry-over from other donors' samples. The CDR3 loop reads CASRETGTGNQPQHF. The DNA for the CDR3 is TGTGCCAGCAGAGAGACAGGCACCGGAAATCAGCCCCAGCATTTT.